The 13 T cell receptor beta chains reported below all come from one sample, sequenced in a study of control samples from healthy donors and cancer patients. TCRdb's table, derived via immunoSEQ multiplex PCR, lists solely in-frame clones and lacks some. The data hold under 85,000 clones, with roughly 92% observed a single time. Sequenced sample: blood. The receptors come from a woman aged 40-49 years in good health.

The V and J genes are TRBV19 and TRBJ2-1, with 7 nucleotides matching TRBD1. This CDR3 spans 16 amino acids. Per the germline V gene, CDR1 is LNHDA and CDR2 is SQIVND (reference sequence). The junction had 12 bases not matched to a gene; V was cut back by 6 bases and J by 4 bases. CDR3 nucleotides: TGTGCCAGTAGCGACAGGGTTGTATACGAATACAATGAGCAGTTCTTC. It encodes CASSDRVVYEYNEQFF.

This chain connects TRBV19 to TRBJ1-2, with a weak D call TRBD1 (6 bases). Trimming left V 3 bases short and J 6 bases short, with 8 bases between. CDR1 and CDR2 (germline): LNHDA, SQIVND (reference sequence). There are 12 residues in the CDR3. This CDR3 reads CASSMGQDGYTF. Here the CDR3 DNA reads TGTGCCAGTAGTATGGGACAAGATGGCTACACCTTC.

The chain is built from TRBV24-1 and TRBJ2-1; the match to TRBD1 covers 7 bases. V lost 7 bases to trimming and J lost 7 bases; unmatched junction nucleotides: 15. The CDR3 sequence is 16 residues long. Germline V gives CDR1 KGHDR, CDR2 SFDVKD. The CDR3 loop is CATSPVGAARGNEQFF. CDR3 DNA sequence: TGTGCCACCAGCCCCGTAGGGGCGGCCAGGGGGAATGAGCAGTTCTTC.

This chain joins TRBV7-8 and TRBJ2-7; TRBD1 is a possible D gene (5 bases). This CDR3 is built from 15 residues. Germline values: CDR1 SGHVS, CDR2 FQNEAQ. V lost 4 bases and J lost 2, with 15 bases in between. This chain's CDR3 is CASSSQGLLAYEQYF. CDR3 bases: TGTGCCAGCAGCTCGCAGGGTTTGCTAGCCTACGAGCAGTACTTC.

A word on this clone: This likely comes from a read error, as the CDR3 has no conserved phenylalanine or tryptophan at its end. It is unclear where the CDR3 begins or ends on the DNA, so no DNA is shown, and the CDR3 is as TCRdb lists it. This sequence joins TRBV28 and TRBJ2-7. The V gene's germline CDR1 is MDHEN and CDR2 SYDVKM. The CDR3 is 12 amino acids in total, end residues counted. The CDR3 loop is CASSLCESGAQP.

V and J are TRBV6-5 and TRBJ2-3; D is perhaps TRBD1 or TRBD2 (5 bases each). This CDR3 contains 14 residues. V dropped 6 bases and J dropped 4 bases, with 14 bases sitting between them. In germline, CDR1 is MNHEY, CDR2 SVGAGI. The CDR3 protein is CASRGTRVPDTQYF. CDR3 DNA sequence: TGTGCCAGCAGGGGGACCCGCGTCCCAGATACGCAGTATTTT.

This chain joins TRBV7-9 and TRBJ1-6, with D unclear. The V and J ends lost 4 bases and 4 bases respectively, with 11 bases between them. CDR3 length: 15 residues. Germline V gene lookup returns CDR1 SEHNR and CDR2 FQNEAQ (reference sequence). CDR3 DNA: TGTGCCAGCAGCTCCATTTTAGATTATAATTCACCCCTCCACTTT. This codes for CASSSILDYNSPLHF. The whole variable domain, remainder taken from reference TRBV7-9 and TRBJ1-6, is DTGVSQNPRHKITKRGQNVTFRCDPISEHNRLYWYRQTLGQGPEFLTYFQNEAQLEKSRLLSDRFSAERPKGSFSTLEIQRTEQGDSAMYLCASSSILDYNSPLHFGNGTRLTVT.

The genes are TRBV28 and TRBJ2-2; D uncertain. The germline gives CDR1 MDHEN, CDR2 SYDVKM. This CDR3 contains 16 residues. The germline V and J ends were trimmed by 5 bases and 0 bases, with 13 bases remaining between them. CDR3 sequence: CASSTLKRANTGELFF. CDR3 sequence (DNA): TGTGCCAGCAGTACACTGAAACGCGCGAACACCGGGGAGCTGTTTTTT.

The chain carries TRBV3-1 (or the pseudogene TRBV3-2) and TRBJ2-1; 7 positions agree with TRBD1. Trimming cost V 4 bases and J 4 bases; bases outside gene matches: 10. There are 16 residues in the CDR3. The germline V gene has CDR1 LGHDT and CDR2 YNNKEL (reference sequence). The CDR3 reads CASSPIWSDRYNEQFF. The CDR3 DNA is TGTGCCAGCAGCCCTATTTGGTCGGACAGGTACAATGAGCAGTTCTTC.

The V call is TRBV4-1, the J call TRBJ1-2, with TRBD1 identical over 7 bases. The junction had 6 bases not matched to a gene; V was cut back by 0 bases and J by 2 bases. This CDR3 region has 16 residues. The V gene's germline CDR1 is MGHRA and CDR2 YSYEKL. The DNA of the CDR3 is TGCGCCAGCAGCCAAGATCTACAGGGGACCAACTATGGCTACACCTTC. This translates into CASSQDLQGTNYGYTF.

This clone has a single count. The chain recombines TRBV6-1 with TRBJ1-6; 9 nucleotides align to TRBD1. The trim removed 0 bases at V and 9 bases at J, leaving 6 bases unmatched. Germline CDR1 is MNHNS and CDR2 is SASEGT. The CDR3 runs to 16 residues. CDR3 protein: CASSEAPGQGLSPLHF. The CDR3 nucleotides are TGTGCCAGCAGTGAAGCGCCGGGACAGGGTCTTTCACCCCTCCACTTT.

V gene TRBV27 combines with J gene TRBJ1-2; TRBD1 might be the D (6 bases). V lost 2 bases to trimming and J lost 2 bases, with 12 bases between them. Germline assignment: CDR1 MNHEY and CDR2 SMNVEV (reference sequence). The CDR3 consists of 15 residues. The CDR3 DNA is TGTGCCAGCAGTTTACTCCCAGGGACAAACTATGGCTACACCTTC. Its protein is CASSLLPGTNYGYTF.

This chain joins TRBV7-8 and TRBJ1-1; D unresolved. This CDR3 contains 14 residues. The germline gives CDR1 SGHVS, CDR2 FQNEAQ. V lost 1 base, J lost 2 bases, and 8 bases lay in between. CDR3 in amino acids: CASSLVHGNTEAFF. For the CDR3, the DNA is TGTGCCAGCAGCTTAGTACATGGAAACACTGAAGCTTTCTTT. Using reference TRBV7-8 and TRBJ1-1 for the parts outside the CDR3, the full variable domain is GAGVSQSPRYKVAKRGQDVALRCDPISGHVSLFWYQQALGQGPEFLTYFQNEAQLDKSGLPSDRFFAERPEGSVSTLKIQRTQQEDSAVYLCASSLVHGNTEAFFGQGTRLTVV.